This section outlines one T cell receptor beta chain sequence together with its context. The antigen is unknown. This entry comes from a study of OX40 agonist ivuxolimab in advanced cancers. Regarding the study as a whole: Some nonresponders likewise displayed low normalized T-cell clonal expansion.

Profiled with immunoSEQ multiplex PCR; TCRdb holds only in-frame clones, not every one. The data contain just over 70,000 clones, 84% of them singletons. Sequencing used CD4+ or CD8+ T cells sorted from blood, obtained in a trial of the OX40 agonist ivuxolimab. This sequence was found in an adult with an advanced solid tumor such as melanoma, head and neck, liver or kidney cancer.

CDR3 loop: CASSQAYEQYF. CDR3 DNA: TGTGCCAGCAGCCAAGCTTACGAGCAGTACTTC. The chain has TRBV14 and TRBJ2-7; D remains unclear. The V end lost 1 base, the J end lost 4 bases, and 2 bases lay between the germline ends. CDR3 length: 11 amino acids. Per germline, CDR1 SGHDN and CDR2 FVKESK.